A selection of T cell receptor beta chains follows, all from one sample in a study of spatial heterogeneity in lung cancer. One entry per CDR3 protein results from TCRdb running MiXCR on the 5' RACE reads. The sample shows 35,000 to 40,000 distinct CDR3 sequences, roughly 7.2% of them seen only once. Sequenced here: PBMCs, sampled at surgery. The source of these receptors is a female donor with early-stage non-small cell lung cancer. CDR3s include the opening cysteine and the closing phenylalanine or tryptophan. D genes are given only for firm matches. The size entry is marked missing in some rows and otherwise reads once, few, many or a size class.

V	D	size	J	DNA	CDR3
TRBV28	TRBD2	many	TRBJ2-5	TGTGCCAGCAGTCCCCTGGTAGTGGGAGGGCTCCAAGAGACCCAGTACTTC	CASSPLVVGGLQETQYF
TRBV5-1	-	many	TRBJ1-6	TGCGCCAGCAGCTTGGAGCATTCACCCCTCCACTTT	CASSLEHSPLHF
TRBV6-5	-	many	TRBJ2-4	TGTGCCAGCAGTTACCCAGGGAGTAACATTCAGTACTTC	CASSYPGSNIQYF
TRBV7-2	TRBD2	-	TRBJ2-1	TGTGCCAGCAGCTTAGTGGGCGGTAGCGGGGGGTTATTAGAGCAGTTCTTC	CASSLVGGSGGLLEQFF
TRBV4-2	TRBD2	many	TRBJ2-3	TGTGCCAGCAGCCCCAGACTAGCGGGGGCGACAGATACGCAGTATTTT	CASSPRLAGATDTQYF
TRBV6-1	-	-	TRBJ2-7	TGTGCCAGCAAGGGCCAAGGGGAAGAGCAGTACTTC	CASKGQGEEQYF
TRBV3-1	-	few	TRBJ1-2	TGTGCCAGCAGCCAAAAAGTCGCAGGGTCCTATGGCTACACCTTC	CASSQKVAGSYGYTF
TRBV20-1	-	many	TRBJ1-2	TGCAGTGCTAGGACCGCTAACTATGGCTACACCTTC	CSARTANYGYTF
TRBV28	-	many	TRBJ2-7	TGTGCCAGCAGTTCCCCCCAAGACTGGGAGCAGTACTTC	CASSSPQDWEQYF
TRBV5-8	-	few	TRBJ1-4	TGTGCCAGCAGCATGGGATCGACCCTTGAAAAACTGTTTTTT	CASSMGSTLEKLFF
TRBV10-3	-	many	TRBJ1-2	TGTGCCACTCTACGGACCGAGCAGAATGGCTACACCTTC	CATLRTEQNGYTF
TRBV29-1	-	many	TRBJ1-1	TGCAGCGTTGGTGAGGGCCCGAACACTGAAGCTTTCTTT	CSVGEGPNTEAFF
TRBV2	TRBD2	few	TRBJ2-7	TGTGCCAGCAGTGAAGGGGGAGGGAACTCCTACGAGCAGTACTTC	CASSEGGGNSYEQYF
TRBV7-2	-	many	TRBJ1-1	TGTGCCAGCAGAAGGGGGTCAACCAACACTGAAGCTTTCTTT	CASRRGSTNTEAFF
TRBV12-3/TRBV12-4	TRBD2	many	TRBJ2-1	TGTGCCAGCAGCTCCCTAGCGGGGACCTACAATGAGCAGTTCTTC	CASSSLAGTYNEQFF
TRBV4-1	TRBD2	many	TRBJ2-2	TGCGCCAGCAGCCCCTTTTCCGCCGGGGGGGGCACCGGGGAGCTGTTTTTT	CASSPFSAGGGTGELFF
TRBV4-2	-	-	TRBJ1-1	TGTGCCAGCAGCCATACGGACATCTGGAACACTGAAGCTTTCTTT	CASSHTDIWNTEAFF
TRBV7-9	-	many	TRBJ2-5	TGTGCCAGCAGACAGGGAGACTGGGAGACCCAGTACTTC	CASRQGDWETQYF
TRBV28	-	many	TRBJ1-2	TGTGCCAGCAGCCCAGGGAAGGGGGAGGACTATGGCTACACCTTC	CASSPGKGEDYGYTF
TRBV20-1	TRBD2	few	TRBJ2-7	TGCAGTGCTAGAGATGGCGCTAGCGGGAGAGCTGGCGAGCAGTACTTC	CSARDGASGRAGEQYF
TRBV7-2	TRBD1	many	TRBJ1-5	TGTGCCAGCAGCCCTGACAGGGCCCTCGGTCAGCCCCAGCATTTT	CASSPDRALGQPQHF
TRBV10-3	TRBD2	many	TRBJ2-7	TGTGCCATCAGTGCGGCGGGGGGGCTCTCCTACGAGCAGTACTTC	CAISAAGGLSYEQYF
TRBV4-3	-	many	TRBJ2-3	TGCGCCAGCAGCCTCACCCCCGGGGGCTACACAGATACGCAGTATTTT	CASSLTPGGYTDTQYF
TRBV3-1	-	few	TRBJ2-2	TGTGCCAGCAGCCAGGGCAGGGGCAGGGCGACGGCCGGGGAGCTGTTTTTT	CASSQGRGRATAGELFF
TRBV29-1	-	many	TRBJ2-3	TGCAGCGTTGGTTCCTCCTCGCAGTATTTT	CSVGSSSQYF
TRBV5-4	TRBD2	few	TRBJ2-5	TGTGCCAGCAGCTCGGGGACTACTAAAGAGACCCAGTACTTC	CASSSGTTKETQYF
TRBV20-1	TRBD1	many	TRBJ1-2	TGCAGTGCGACCCCCTTGAGGGGGCGCGGAGACTATGGCTACACCTTC	CSATPLRGRGDYGYTF
TRBV3-1	-	many	TRBJ1-1	TGTGCCAGCAGCCAAATCTTCGGTGTCGTAAACACTGAAGCTTTCTTT	CASSQIFGVVNTEAFF
TRBV2	TRBD2	many	TRBJ2-1	TGTGCCAGCAGTATAGCGGGGGTGAATGAGCAGTTCTTC	CASSIAGVNEQFF
TRBV7-2	TRBD2	many	TRBJ2-5	TGTGCCAGCAGCTCCCGACTAGCGGGAGAATGGATAGGGACCCAGTACTTC	CASSSRLAGEWIGTQYF
TRBV7-9	-	medium-sized	TRBJ2-7	TGTGCCAGCAGCGCATGGACGGGCGCCGACGAGCAGTACTTC	CASSAWTGADEQYF
TRBV10-3	-	-	TRBJ2-5	TGTGCCATCGCAGGGGGGGTGGCTGAGACCCAGTACTTC	CAIAGGVAETQYF
TRBV27	-	few	TRBJ1-1	TGTGCCAGCAGGTATCGGGACACAACTGAAGCTTTCTTT	CASRYRDTTEAFF
TRBV9	-	-	TRBJ2-1	TGTGCCAGCAGCGTGGGCGGGACGGCCAATGAGCAGTTCTTC	CASSVGGTANEQFF
TRBV7-9	TRBD1	-	TRBJ2-6	TGTGCCAGCAGCCCCATACCACCGGGACAGGGGGCTCGTTCTGGGGCCAACGTCCTGACTTTC	CASSPIPPGQGARSGANVLTF
TRBV9	TRBD2	many	TRBJ2-1	TGTGCCAGCAGCGTAGCTAGCGGGGGGGCCTATGAGCAGTTCTTC	CASSVASGGAYEQFF
TRBV9	TRBD2	-	TRBJ2-1	TGTGCCAGCAGCGTAGGGTTGGCGGGAGTCTACAATGAGCAGTTCTTC	CASSVGLAGVYNEQFF
TRBV18	-	-	TRBJ2-7	TGTGCCAGCTCACCACCAGGGACATACTTCGTCTACGAGCAGTACTTC	CASSPPGTYFVYEQYF
TRBV28	-	many	TRBJ2-1	TGTGCCAGCGAGCCCCTTTTAAGTTCCGTCTACAATGAGCAGTTCTTC	CASEPLLSSVYNEQFF
TRBV5-1	TRBD2	-	TRBJ2-5	TGCGCCAGCAGCTACGGGACTAGCGGATTCCAAGAGACCCAGTACTTC	CASSYGTSGFQETQYF
TRBV20-1	TRBD2	-	TRBJ2-7	TGCAGTGCTAGAAGGGAGGGCTCCCCTTTGGACTACGAGCAGTACTTC	CSARREGSPLDYEQYF
TRBV19	-	few	TRBJ1-1	TGTGCCAGTAGTACCGGCCTGAACACTGAAGCTTTCTTT	CASSTGLNTEAFF
TRBV20-1	-	many	TRBJ2-1	TGCAGTGCTAGAGCCGGGGGTATCTACAATGAGCAGTTCTTC	CSARAGGIYNEQFF
TRBV6-2/TRBV6-3	-	many	TRBJ1-1	TGTGCCAGCAGTTACTCGTCCAGGGCCGGCACTGAAGCTTTCTTT	CASSYSSRAGTEAFF
TRBV7-8	TRBD2	many	TRBJ2-3	TGTGCCAGCACCACGAGGGTGGTGCGGGAGGTGGTCTCACACACAGATACGCAGTATTTT	CASTTRVVREVVSHTDTQYF
TRBV2	-	many	TRBJ1-5	TGTGCCAGCAGTGATAACCCCAGGCCCCAGCATTTT	CASSDNPRPQHF
TRBV7-2	-	medium-sized	TRBJ1-5	TGTGCCAGCAGCTTATTATTTTTTGGGGATAGCAATCAGCCCCAGCATTTT	CASSLLFFGDSNQPQHF
TRBV7-9	TRBD1	many	TRBJ2-3	TGTGCCAGCAGCTTCGACAGGGCAGATACGCAGTATTTT	CASSFDRADTQYF
TRBV20-1	-	many	TRBJ2-6	TGCAGTGCTGAACTGCGCTCTGGGGCCAACGTCCTGACTTTC	CSAELRSGANVLTF
TRBV28	-	-	TRBJ2-1	TGTGCCAGCAGCCCCGACTGGAACTACAATGAGCAGTTCTTC	CASSPDWNYNEQFF
TRBV28	-	many	TRBJ2-5	TGTGCCAGCAGTTTACACGTAGAAGAGACCCAGTACTTC	CASSLHVEETQYF
TRBV6-1	-	few	TRBJ2-3	TGTGCCAGCAGTGTCCGGACTGGGGACACAGATACGCAGTATTTT	CASSVRTGDTDTQYF
TRBV3-1	TRBD1	many	TRBJ2-5	TGTGCCAGCAGCCACAAGACAGGGCCCCAAGAGACCCAGTACTTC	CASSHKTGPQETQYF
TRBV18	-	-	TRBJ1-1	TGTGCCAGCTCACCACCATCAAAGTGGGACACTGAAGCTTTCTTT	CASSPPSKWDTEAFF
TRBV29-1	TRBD1	many	TRBJ2-7	TGCAGCGTTGAAGCGACAGGGAGCTCCTACGAGCAGTACTTC	CSVEATGSSYEQYF
TRBV7-3	-	-	TRBJ2-1	TGTGCCAGCAGCTTAAATTTCGGTCAAAAGGGGGTTGCCGGTAGGGGTGAGCAGTTCTTC	CASSLNFGQKGVAGRGEQFF
TRBV12-3/TRBV12-4	-	many	TRBJ2-1	TGTGCCAGCAGCTCCCGGGAGCAGTTCTTC	CASSSREQFF